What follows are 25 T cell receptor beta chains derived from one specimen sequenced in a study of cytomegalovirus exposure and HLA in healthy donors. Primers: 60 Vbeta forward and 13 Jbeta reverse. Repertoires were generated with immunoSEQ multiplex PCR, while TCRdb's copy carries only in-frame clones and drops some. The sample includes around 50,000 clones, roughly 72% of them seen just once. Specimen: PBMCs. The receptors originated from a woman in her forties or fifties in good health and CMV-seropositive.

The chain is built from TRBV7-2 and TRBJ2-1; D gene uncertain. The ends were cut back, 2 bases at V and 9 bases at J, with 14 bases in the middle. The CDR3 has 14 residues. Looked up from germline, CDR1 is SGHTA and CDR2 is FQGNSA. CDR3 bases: TGTGCCAGCAGCTTAAATCCAAGCTGGAGTGAGCAGTTCTTC. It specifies CASSLNPSWSEQFF.

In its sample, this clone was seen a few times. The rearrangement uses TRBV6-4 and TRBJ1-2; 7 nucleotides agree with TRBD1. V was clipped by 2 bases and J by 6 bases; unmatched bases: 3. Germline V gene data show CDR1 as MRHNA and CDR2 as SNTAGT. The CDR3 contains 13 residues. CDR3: CASSDGQADGYTF. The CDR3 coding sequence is TGTGCCAGCAGTGACGGACAGGCTGATGGCTACACCTTC.

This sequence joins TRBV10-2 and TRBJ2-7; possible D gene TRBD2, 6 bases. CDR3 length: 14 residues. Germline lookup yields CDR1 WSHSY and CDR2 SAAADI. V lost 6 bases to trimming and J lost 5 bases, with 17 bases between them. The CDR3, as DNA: TGCGCCAGCAGCCCCGGGAGAGCCACTAACGAGCAGTACTTC. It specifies CASSPGRATNEQYF.

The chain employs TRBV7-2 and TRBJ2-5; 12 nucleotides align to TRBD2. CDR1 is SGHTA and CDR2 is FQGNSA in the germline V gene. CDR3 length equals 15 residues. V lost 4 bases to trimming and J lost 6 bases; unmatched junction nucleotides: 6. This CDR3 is CASSSSGGAGKTQYF. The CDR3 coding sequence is TGTGCCAGCAGCTCTAGCGGGGGGGCGGGAAAGACCCAGTACTTC.

CDR3 sequence reads: CATQKGAAGNTIYF. CDR3 sequence (DNA): TGTGCCACCCAAAAGGGGGCAGCTGGAAACACCATATATTTT. V is TRBV18 and J is TRBJ1-3; TRBD1 matches 7 bases. The CDR3 runs 14 residues. Per germline, CDR1 KGHSH and CDR2 LQKENI. The ends lost 10 bases at V and 2 bases at J; junction bases unmatched: 8.

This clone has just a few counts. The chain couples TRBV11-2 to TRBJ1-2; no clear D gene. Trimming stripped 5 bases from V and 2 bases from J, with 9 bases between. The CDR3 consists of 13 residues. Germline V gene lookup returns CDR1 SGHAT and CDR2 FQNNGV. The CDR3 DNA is TGTGCCAGCAGCCCCGACGGGAACTATGGCTACACCTTC. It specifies CASSPDGNYGYTF.

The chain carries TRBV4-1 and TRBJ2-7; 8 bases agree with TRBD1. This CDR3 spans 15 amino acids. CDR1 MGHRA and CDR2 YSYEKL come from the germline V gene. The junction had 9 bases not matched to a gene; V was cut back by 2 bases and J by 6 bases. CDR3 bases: TGCGCCAGCAGCCAAAAGACAGGGGAAACTCGCGAGCAGTACTTC. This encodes CASSQKTGETREQYF.

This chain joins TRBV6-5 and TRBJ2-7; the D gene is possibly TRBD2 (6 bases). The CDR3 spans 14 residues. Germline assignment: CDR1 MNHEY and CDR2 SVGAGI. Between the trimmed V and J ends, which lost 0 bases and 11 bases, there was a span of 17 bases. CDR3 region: CASSYSRNREQEYF. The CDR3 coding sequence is TGTGCCAGCAGTTACTCTCGAAACCGGGAGCAGGAGTACTTC.

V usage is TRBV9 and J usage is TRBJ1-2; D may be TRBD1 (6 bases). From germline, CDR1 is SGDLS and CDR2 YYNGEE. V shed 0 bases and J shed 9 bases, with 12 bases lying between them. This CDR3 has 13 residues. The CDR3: CASSVATGRSYTF. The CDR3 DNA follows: TGTGCCAGCAGCGTAGCTACAGGGAGAAGCTACACCTTC.

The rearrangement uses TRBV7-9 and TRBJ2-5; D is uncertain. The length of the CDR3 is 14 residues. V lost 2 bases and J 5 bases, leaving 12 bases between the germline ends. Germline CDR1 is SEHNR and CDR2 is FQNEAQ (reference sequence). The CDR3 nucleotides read TGTGCCAGCAGCTTATTTGGCAGGCAGGAGACCCAGTACTTC. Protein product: CASSLFGRQETQYF.

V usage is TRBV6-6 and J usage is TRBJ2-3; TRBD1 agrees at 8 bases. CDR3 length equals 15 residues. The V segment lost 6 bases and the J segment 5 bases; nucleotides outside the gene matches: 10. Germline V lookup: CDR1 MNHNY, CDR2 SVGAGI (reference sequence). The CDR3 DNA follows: TGTGCCAGCAGCCGTCCCGGACAGGGAATAGATACGCAGTATTTT. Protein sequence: CASSRPGQGIDTQYF.

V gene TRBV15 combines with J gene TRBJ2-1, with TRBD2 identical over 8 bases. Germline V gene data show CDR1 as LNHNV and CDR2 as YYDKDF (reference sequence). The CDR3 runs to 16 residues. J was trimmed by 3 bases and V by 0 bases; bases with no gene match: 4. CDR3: CATSREAGRDYNEQFF. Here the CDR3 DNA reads TGTGCCACCAGCAGAGAGGCCGGGAGGGACTACAATGAGCAGTTCTTC.

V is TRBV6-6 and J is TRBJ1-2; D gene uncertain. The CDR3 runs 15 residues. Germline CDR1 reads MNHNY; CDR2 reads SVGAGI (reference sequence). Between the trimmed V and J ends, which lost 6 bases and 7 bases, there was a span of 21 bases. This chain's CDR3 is CASSQVVDNLSGYTF. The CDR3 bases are TGTGCCAGCAGCCAAGTCGTAGACAACTTGAGTGGCTACACCTTC.

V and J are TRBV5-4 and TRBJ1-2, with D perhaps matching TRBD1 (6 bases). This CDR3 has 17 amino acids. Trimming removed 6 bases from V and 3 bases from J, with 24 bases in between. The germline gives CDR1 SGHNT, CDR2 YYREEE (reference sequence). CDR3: CASTGDTSGIRDYGYTF. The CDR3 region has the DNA TGTGCCAGCACCGGGGACACCTCGGGAATTCGGGACTATGGCTACACCTTC.

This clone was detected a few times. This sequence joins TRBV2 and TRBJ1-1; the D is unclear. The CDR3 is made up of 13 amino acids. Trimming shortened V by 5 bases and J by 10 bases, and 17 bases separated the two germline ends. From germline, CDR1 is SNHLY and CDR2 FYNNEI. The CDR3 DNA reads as TGTGCCAGCAGTCTGGCCCGGAGTGAACGAGCTTTCTTT. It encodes CASSLARSERAFF. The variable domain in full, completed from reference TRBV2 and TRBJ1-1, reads EPEVTQTPSHQVTQMGQEVILRCVPISNHLYFYWYRQILGQKVEFLVSFYNNEISEKSEIFDDQFSVERPDGSNFTLKIRSTKLEDSAMYFCASSLARSERAFFGQGTRLTVV.

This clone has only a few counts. The CDR3 reads CASRPLRRDLGGTDTQYF. CDR3 in DNA: TGTGCCAGCAGGCCTCTTCGACGGGACTTAGGGGGCACAGATACGCAGTATTTT. J is TRBJ2-3 and V is TRBV7-9, with TRBD2 as a possible D gene (6 bases). V was pared by 6 bases and J by 1 base, with 23 bases between. Germline V gene data show CDR1 as SEHNR and CDR2 as FQNEAQ (reference sequence). The CDR3 totals 18 residues.

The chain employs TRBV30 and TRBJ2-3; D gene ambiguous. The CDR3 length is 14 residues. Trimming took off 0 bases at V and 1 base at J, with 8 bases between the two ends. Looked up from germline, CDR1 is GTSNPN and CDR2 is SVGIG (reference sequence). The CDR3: CAWSVPSGTDTQYF. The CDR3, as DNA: TGTGCCTGGAGTGTACCTTCGGGCACAGATACGCAGTATTTT.

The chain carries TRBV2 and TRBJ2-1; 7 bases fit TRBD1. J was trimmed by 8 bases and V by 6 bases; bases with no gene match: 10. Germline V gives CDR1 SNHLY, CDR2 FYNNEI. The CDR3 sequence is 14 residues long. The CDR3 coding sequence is TGTGCCAGCAGCCCCGGGCAGGGGGACGATGAGCAGTTCTTC. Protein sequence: CASSPGQGDDEQFF.

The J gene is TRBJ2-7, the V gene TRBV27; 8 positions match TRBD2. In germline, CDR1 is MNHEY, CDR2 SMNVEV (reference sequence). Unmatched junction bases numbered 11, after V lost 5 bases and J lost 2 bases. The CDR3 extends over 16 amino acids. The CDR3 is CASSPLAGGAAYEQYF. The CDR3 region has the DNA TGTGCCAGCAGTCCCCTGGCGGGGGGAGCTGCCTACGAGCAGTACTTC.

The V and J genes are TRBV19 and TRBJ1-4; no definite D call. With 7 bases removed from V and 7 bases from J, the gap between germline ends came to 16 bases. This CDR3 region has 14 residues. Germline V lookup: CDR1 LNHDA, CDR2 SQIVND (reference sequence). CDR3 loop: CASTSPQRGEKLFF. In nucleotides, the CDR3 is TGTGCCAGTACCTCCCCCCAGCGCGGTGAAAAACTGTTTTTT. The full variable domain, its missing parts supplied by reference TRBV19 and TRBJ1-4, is DGGITQSPKYLFRKEGQNVTLSCEQNLNHDAMYWYRQDPGQGLRLIYYSQIVNDFQKGDIAEGYSVSREKKESFPLTVTSAQKNPTAFYLCASTSPQRGEKLFFGSGTQLSVL.

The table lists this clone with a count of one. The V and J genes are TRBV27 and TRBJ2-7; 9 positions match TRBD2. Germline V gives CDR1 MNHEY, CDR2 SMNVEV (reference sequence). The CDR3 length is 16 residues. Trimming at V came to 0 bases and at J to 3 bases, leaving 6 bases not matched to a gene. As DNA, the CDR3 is TGTGCCAGCAGTTTATCGGTCAGCGGGAGGCACTACGAGCAGTACTTC. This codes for CASSLSVSGRHYEQYF.

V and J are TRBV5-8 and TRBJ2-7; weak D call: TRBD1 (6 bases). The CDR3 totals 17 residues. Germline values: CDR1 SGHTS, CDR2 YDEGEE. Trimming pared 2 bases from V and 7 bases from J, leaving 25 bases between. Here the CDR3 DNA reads TGTGCCAGCAGCTTTGAGGGGGAACAGGGCACTCTGGGTGAGCAGTACTTC. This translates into CASSFEGEQGTLGEQYF. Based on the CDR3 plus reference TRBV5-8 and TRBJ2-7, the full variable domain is EAGVTQSPTHLIKTRGQQATLRCSPISGHTSVYWYQQALGLGLQFLLWYDEGEERNRGNFPPRFSGRQFPNYSSELNVNALELEDSALYLCASSFEGEQGTLGEQYFGPGTRLTVT.

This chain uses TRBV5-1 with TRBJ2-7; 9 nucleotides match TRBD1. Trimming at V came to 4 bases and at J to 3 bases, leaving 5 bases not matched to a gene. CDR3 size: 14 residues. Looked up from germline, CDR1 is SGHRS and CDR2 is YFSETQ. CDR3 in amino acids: CASSPRDRVYEQYF. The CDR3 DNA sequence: TGCGCCAGCAGCCCCCGGGACAGGGTCTACGAGCAGTACTTC.

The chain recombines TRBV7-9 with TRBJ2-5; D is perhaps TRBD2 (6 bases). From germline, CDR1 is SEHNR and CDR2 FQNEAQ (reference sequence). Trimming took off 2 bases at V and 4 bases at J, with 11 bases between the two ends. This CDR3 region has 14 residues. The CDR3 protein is CASSLPTRGETQYF. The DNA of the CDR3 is TGTGCCAGCAGCTTACCGACTAGAGGAGAGACCCAGTACTTC.

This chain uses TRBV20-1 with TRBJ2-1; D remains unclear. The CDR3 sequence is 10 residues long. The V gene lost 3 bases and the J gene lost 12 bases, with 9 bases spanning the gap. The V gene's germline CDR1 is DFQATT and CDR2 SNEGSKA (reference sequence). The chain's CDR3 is CSASGLGQFF. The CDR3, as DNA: TGCAGTGCTAGTGGGCTCGGGCAGTTCTTC.